What follows are 8 T cell receptor beta chains derived from one specimen sequenced in a study of T cells in Graves' hyperthyroidism and ophthalmopathy (dated by TCRdb to between 2018 and 2021). Library prep was done by multiplex PCR. Sequenced on an Illumina HiSeq 2000. Amplification of TCR beta CDR3 regions was carried out from RNA transcripts. The TCR CDR3 was subjected to a first round of RT-PCR using the HTBI primer set and the Qiagen OneStep RT-PCR kit. TCRdb passed the public sequencing reads through fastp at Q25 and MiXCR, retaining productive beta sequences. Every distinct CDR3 protein forms one entry, paired with its most common genes and DNA. This sample has about 600,000 distinct CDR3 sequences in its table, and 12% to 15% of those were observed once. Jointly, the top ten make up roughly 7% of the sample. The sample was blood. All receptors derive from a young woman with Graves' ophthalmopathy.

This clonotype was counted ten times or more. The gene calls are TRBV5-1 and TRBJ1-1, with TRBD1 as a possible D gene (6 bases). The ends were cut back, 0 bases at V and 1 base at J, with 10 bases in the middle. Germline CDR1 is SGHRS and CDR2 is YFSETQ. The CDR3 is made up of 15 amino acids. In nucleotides, the CDR3 is TGCGCCAGCAGCTTGGCGGGGGGCGAGAACACTGAAGCTTTCTTT. Translation: CASSLAGGENTEAFF. The full variable domain, completed using reference TRBV5-1 and TRBJ1-1, is KAGVTQTPRYLIKTRGQQVTLSCSPISGHRSVSWYQQTPGQGLQFLFEYFSETQRNKGNFPGRFSGRQFSNSRSEMNVSTLELGDSALYLCASSLAGGENTEAFFGQGTRLTVV.

Ten or more counts support this clonotype. The chain recombines TRBV11-2 with TRBJ2-1; D is unresolved. The CDR3 has 11 residues. Germline V gives CDR1 SGHAT, CDR2 FQNNGV. V was trimmed by 0 bases and J by 12 bases, leaving 6 bases between them. The CDR3 is CASSLDLRQFF. CDR3 DNA: TGTGCCAGCAGCTTAGATTTACGGCAGTTCTTC. The whole variable domain, remainder taken from reference TRBV11-2 and TRBJ2-1, is EAGVAQSPRYKIIEKRQSVAFWCNPISGHATLYWYQQILGQGPKLLIQFQNNGVVDDSQLPKDRFSAERLKGVDSTLKIQPAKLEDSAVYLCASSLDLRQFFGPGTRLTVL.

In this sample, this clonotype turned up many times. The chain uses TRBV27 and TRBJ1-5; D is undetermined. V lost 6 bases and J lost 9, with 15 bases in between. Germline V gene sequence: CDR1 MNHEY, CDR2 SMNVEV (reference sequence). The CDR3 consists of 13 residues. The CDR3 reads CASSPTFSGPQHF. The CDR3, as DNA: TGTGCCAGCAGCCCAACTTTTTCAGGGCCCCAGCATTTT.

The sample holds a few counts of this clonotype. The chain carries TRBV24-1 and TRBJ2-7, with 7 bases matching TRBD1. The CDR3 is made up of 16 amino acids. The germline gives CDR1 KGHDR, CDR2 SFDVKD. V was pared by 2 bases and J by 8 bases, with 14 bases of the junction left unmatched. The CDR3 nucleotides are TGTGCCACCAGTGATTCCCCCGCCCGGGACAGAAGTCAGCAGTACTTC. It encodes CATSDSPARDRSQQYF.

This chain links TRBV20-1 with TRBJ1-2; D ambiguous. The CDR3 runs 13 residues. V was cut by 0 bases and J by 8 bases, with 13 bases left in between. CDR1 and CDR2 from the germline V gene are DFQATT and SNEGSKA (reference sequence). The CDR3 DNA reads TGCAGTGCTAGAGACTCGGGGAGTTGGGGCTACACCTTC. Translating gives CSARDSGSWGYTF.

This clonotype was seen more than once but under ten times. The V call is TRBV6-2 or TRBV6-3, the J call TRBJ2-4, with D tentatively TRBD1 or TRBD2 (6 bases each). V was shortened by 1 base and J by 7 bases, with 23 bases between the two germline ends. This CDR3 comprises 18 residues. Germline CDR1 reads MNHEY; CDR2 reads SVGEGT. The chain's CDR3 is CASSYLATGGPNMNIQYF. The CDR3 bases are TGTGCCAGCAGTTACTTGGCTACTGGGGGGCCTAATATGAACATTCAGTACTTC.

This clonotype was recorded many times. J is TRBJ1-2 and V is TRBV7-9; D is unresolved. In germline, CDR1 is SEHNR, CDR2 FQNEAQ (reference sequence). This CDR3 is 16 amino acids long. The V end was cut by 1 base, the J end by 4 bases, with 16 bases between. The CDR3 here is CASSLELGGGVYGYTF. DNA of the CDR3: TGTGCCAGCAGCTTAGAACTTGGCGGCGGAGTCTATGGCTACACCTTC.

This clonotype occurred many times. Being one base from a much bigger clone, this may be a read error. The chain carries TRBV5-8 and TRBJ2-1, with 12 bases aligning to TRBD1. With V trimmed by 4 bases and J by 7 bases, 6 bases remained unmatched. The length of the CDR3 is 15 residues. In germline, CDR1 is SGHTS, CDR2 YDEGEE. The CDR3 DNA sequence: TGTGCCAGCAGCCCGGGACAGGGGGCTTGGAATGAGCAGTTCTTC. It translates to CASSPGQGAWNEQFF.